This TCR beta chain was identified during a study of Ad26.COV2.S vaccination and SARS-CoV-2 variants. The table came from immunoSEQ multiplex PCR; TCRdb's copy has only in-frame clones and leaves some out. There are roughly 300,000 clones in the sample; 75% to 90% occur only once, and approximately 11% lies in the top ten. Treatment of the sample: roughly 20 received Ad26.COV2.S at low or high dose, single or two shots; 5 received placebo; per-sample allocation not given. Specimen acquisition occurred on day 63 following the initial vaccine or placebo injection. V dropped 1 base and J dropped 2 bases, with 14 bases sitting between them. CDR3 size: 16 residues. CDR1 is LGHNA and CDR2 is YNFKEQ in the germline V gene.

The sample here was peripheral blood, taken in a trial of Ad26.COV2.S vaccine versus placebo. The chain joins TRBV4-2 to TRBJ2-5; TRBD1 is a possible D gene (5 bases). The sequence was collected from a person between 18 and 60 years old who received the Ad26.COV2.S COVID-19 vaccine or a placebo. This CDR3 is CASSQGSGIGQETQYF. The CDR3 DNA reads as TGTGCCAGCAGCCAAGGTTCAGGGATTGGGCAAGAGACCCAGTACTTC.